This record concerns one T cell receptor beta chain sequence. The RNA, roughly 0.45 to 1 ug, was put through reverse transcription using random hexamers. TCRdb reprocessed the immunoSEQ multiplex PCR reads with MiXCR, giving one entry per CDR3 protein. Here the sample spans about 120,000 distinct CDR3 sequences, about 94% being singletons. These data come from a study of CD8 T cells in Susac syndrome. Study-level information: At the time of blood draw, patients with Susac syndrome were therapy-naive, receiving corticosteroids, or receiving intravenous immunoglobulin alone.

Germline trimming cut 5 bases from V and 3 bases from J; bases unmatched to any gene: 7. Germline V gene data show CDR1 as SEHNR and CDR2 as FQNEAQ (reference sequence). The CDR3 is made up of 15 amino acids. Source material: CD8+ T cells from PBMCs. The chain links TRBV7-9 to TRBJ2-5; the match to TRBD1 covers 9 bases. The clonotype was recovered from a human donor with Susac syndrome. CDR3 bases: TGTGCCAGCAGCCTCCGGGACAGGGAAAAAGAGACCCAGTACTTC. Translating it yields CASSLRDREKETQYF. The variable domain in full, with the rest retrieved from reference TRBV7-9 and TRBJ2-5, is DTGVSQNPRHKITKRGQNVTFRCDPISEHNRLYWYRQTLGQGPEFLTYFQNEAQLEKSRLLSDRFSAERPKGSFSTLEIQRTEQGDSAMYLCASSLRDREKETQYFGPGTRLLVL.